The 21 T cell receptor beta chains listed next were all sequenced from one sample in a study of blood T cell repertoires in COVID-19 (dated by TCRdb to 2018 to 2021). Receptor amplification or capture employed the immunoSEQ multiplex PCR assay. This immuneACCESS table, as held by TCRdb, lists in-frame sequences with V and J called but not all clones. Of the missing ones, under half trace to an unresolved V gene in checked studies; the others have no known cause. In all, the sample holds some 100,000 clones, and around 87% of those were seen once. About 17% of the sample comes from the top ten. Sequencing used peripheral blood. The receptors originated from a human donor in a cohort sampled during active COVID-19.

This clone was found once. This chain connects TRBV6-5 to TRBJ1-4; possible D gene TRBD1, 5 bases. Germline assignment: CDR1 MNHEY and CDR2 SVGAGI. The ends were cut back, 6 bases at V and 8 bases at J, with 13 bases in the middle. The CDR3 spans 13 residues. Here the CDR3 DNA reads TGTGCCAGCAGCTGGGGCGCGGGGGAAAAACTGTTTTTT. It translates to CASSWGAGEKLFF.

The chain uses TRBV6-2 or TRBV6-3 and TRBJ2-1; TRBD2 matches 11 bases. The CDR3 sequence is 14 residues long. The germline V gene encodes CDR1 MNHEY and CDR2 SVGEGT. V dropped 2 bases and J dropped 10; count of bases not matched to a gene: 4. CDR3 DNA sequence: TGTGCCAGCAGTTACCTTGTAGCGGGGGGGGAGCAGTTCTTC. Its translation is CASSYLVAGGEQFF.

V usage is TRBV24-1 and J usage is TRBJ2-3, with D perhaps TRBD2 (6 bases). The CDR3 runs to 14 residues. V was shortened by 5 bases and J by 4 bases, with 12 bases between the two germline ends. Germline V CDR1 and CDR2: KGHDR, SFDVKD. The CDR3 DNA follows: TGTGCCACCAGTGGGAGGGTAGGTTCAGATACGCAGTATTTT. Translated: CATSGRVGSDTQYF.

This clone turned up a few times. The chain carries TRBV12-3 or TRBV12-4 and TRBJ1-1, with D tentatively TRBD1 (5 bases). Trimming pared 8 bases from V and 7 bases from J, leaving 17 bases between. CDR3 size: 13 residues. The chain's CDR3 is CASRTRARDEAFF. CDR3 nucleotide sequence: TGTGCCAGCCGTACCAGGGCGCGGGATGAAGCTTTCTTT.

V usage is TRBV2 and J usage is TRBJ1-2; D is uncertain. Per germline, CDR1 SNHLY and CDR2 FYNNEI. The ends were cut back, 4 bases at V and 10 bases at J, with 10 bases in the middle. The CDR3 totals 11 residues. The CDR3, as DNA: TGTGCCAGCAGTGGGCCTAGAGACTACACCTTC. Translation gives CASSGPRDYTF.

The rearrangement joins TRBV3-1 (or the pseudogene TRBV3-2) to TRBJ2-3; 9 bases agree with TRBD2. The V gene's germline CDR1 is LGHDT and CDR2 YNNKEL (reference sequence). This CDR3 region has 12 residues. The CDR3 region has the DNA TGTGGAACTAGCGGGAGCACAGATACGCAGTATTTT. It is translated as CGTSGSTDTQYF.

This clone was counted a few times. V and J are TRBV6-4 and TRBJ2-1, with TRBD1 matching 8 bases. The ends lost 0 bases at V and 7 bases at J; junction bases unmatched: 5. Germline V gene sequence: CDR1 MRHNA, CDR2 SNTAGT. The CDR3 runs 15 residues. The DNA of the CDR3 is TGTGCCAGCAGTGACTCGTCAGGGGGCGGAAATGAGCAGTTCTTC. Protein sequence: CASSDSSGGGNEQFF.

This chain links TRBV30 with TRBJ2-5, with D possibly TRBD1 on 6 matching bases. CDR1 and CDR2 (germline): GTSNPN, SVGIG (reference sequence). The germline V and J ends were trimmed by 3 bases and 2 bases, with 16 bases remaining between them. This CDR3 contains 15 residues. DNA of the CDR3: TGTGCCTGGAGGCGGCAGGGGACAATTCAAGAGACCCAGTACTTC. It encodes CAWRRQGTIQETQYF.

V and J are TRBV25-1 and TRBJ2-3; 7 nucleotides align to TRBD2. CDR3 length equals 14 residues. Trimming removed 4 bases from V and 1 base from J; junction bases left unmatched: 2. Germline CDR1 is MGHDK and CDR2 is SYGVNS. CDR3 nucleotide sequence: TGTGCCAGCAGTGCGAGCGGGGGCACAGATACGCAGTATTTT. This translates into CASSASGGTDTQYF.

The CDR3 region has the DNA TGTGCCAGTACTAAGATGACCGTGGACAGGGCCGGTGAAAAACTGTTTTTT. As protein: CASTKMTVDRAGEKLFF. The chain recombines TRBV19 with TRBJ1-4; 8 bases fit TRBD1. CDR1 and CDR2 from the germline V gene are LNHDA and SQIVND (reference sequence). CDR3 length: 17 amino acids. Trimming at V came to 7 bases and at J to 7 bases, leaving 17 bases not matched to a gene.

V and J are TRBV6-1 and TRBJ1-6; the match to TRBD1 covers 7 bases. Germline CDR1 is MNHNS and CDR2 is SASEGT. Unmatched junction bases numbered 6, after V lost 4 bases and J lost 0 bases. This CDR3 is 17 amino acids long. Written as DNA, the CDR3 is TGTGCCAGCAGTGGCCCGGACAGGAGCTCCTATAATTCACCCCTCCACTTT. This encodes CASSGPDRSSYNSPLHF.

The V gene is TRBV7-9, the J gene TRBJ2-7; D is unclear. This CDR3 comprises 14 residues. Trimming shortened V by 0 bases and J by 5 bases, and 11 bases separated the two germline ends. CDR1 and CDR2 (germline): SEHNR, FQNEAQ (reference sequence). The CDR3 here is CASSLAHSWDEQYF. The CDR3, as DNA: TGTGCCAGCAGCTTAGCGCACAGCTGGGACGAGCAGTACTTC. Using reference TRBV7-9 and TRBJ2-7 for the parts outside the CDR3, the full variable domain is DTGVSQNPRHKITKRGQNVTFRCDPISEHNRLYWYRQTLGQGPEFLTYFQNEAQLEKSRLLSDRFSAERPKGSFSTLEIQRTEQGDSAMYLCASSLAHSWDEQYFGPGTRLTVT.

This chain uses TRBV5-4 with TRBJ2-4, with unresolved D. Germline V gene sequence: CDR1 SGHNT, CDR2 YYREEE (reference sequence). This CDR3 contains 16 residues. V was pared by 4 bases and J by 0 bases, with 14 bases between. The CDR3 region has the DNA TGTGCCAGCAGCCTCGACATCCTTTTAGCCAAAAACATTCAGTACTTC. This gives the protein CASSLDILLAKNIQYF.

The genes are TRBV5-1 and TRBJ2-6, with no clear D. The ends were cut back, 2 bases at V and 1 base at J, with 19 bases in the middle. CDR3 length: 19 residues. Germline loops: CDR1 SGHRS, CDR2 YFSETQ. The CDR3, as DNA: TGCGCCAGCAGCTTCGATCCCTTAAACTCTAAATCTGGGGCCAACGTCCTGACTTTC. This translates into CASSFDPLNSKSGANVLTF.

The chain uses TRBV30 and TRBJ2-5; 11 nucleotides match TRBD1. J was trimmed by 5 bases and V by 5 bases; bases with no gene match: 4. This CDR3 is 13 amino acids long. Germline V CDR1 and CDR2: GTSNPN, SVGIG (reference sequence). The CDR3 loop reads CAWGQGADETQYF. CDR3 in DNA: TGTGCCTGGGGACAGGGGGCTGATGAGACCCAGTACTTC.

The genes are TRBV5-1 and TRBJ1-2; tentatively, D is TRBD1 (5 bases). Per germline, CDR1 SGHRS and CDR2 YFSETQ. V gave up 2 bases and J gave up 4 bases, with 12 bases separating them. The length of the CDR3 is 14 residues. The DNA of the CDR3 is TGCGCCAGCAGCTTCGGGGGGACGGCCTATGGCTACACCTTC. Amino acids: CASSFGGTAYGYTF.

With respect to this clone: One end of the junction varies from germline; a read error may be responsible. CDR3 protein: CASSLASSTDTQYF. The CDR3 DNA reads TGTGCTAGCAGCTTAGCGTCTAGCACAGATACGCAGTATTTT. The chain employs TRBV7-7 and TRBJ2-3, with D possibly being TRBD2 (5 bases). This CDR3 is built from 14 residues. Germline assignment: CDR1 SSHAT and CDR2 FNYEAQ (reference sequence).

This chain uses TRBV12-3 or TRBV12-4 with TRBJ1-1, with a weak D call TRBD1 (6 bases). V dropped 7 bases and J dropped 11 bases, with 20 bases sitting between them. The CDR3 sequence is 13 residues long. CDR3 sequence reads: CASTSSGGARAFF. The CDR3 coding sequence is TGTGCCAGCACCTCATCGGGGGGGGCCCGCGCTTTCTTT.

This clone is a singleton in its sample. This rearrangement joins TRBV30 to TRBJ1-2; D possibly corresponds to TRBD1 (5 bases). CDR3 length equals 15 residues. Germline loops: CDR1 GTSNPN, CDR2 SVGIG (reference sequence). Trimming stripped 2 bases from V and 6 bases from J, with 19 bases between. CDR3 bases: TGTGCCTGGAGTCCCCGGGGGACGGAAAGGGATGGCTACACCTTC. Residues: CAWSPRGTERDGYTF.

CDR3: CASSQEVYRTGREKLFF. The CDR3 DNA is TGTGCCAGCAGCCAAGAGGTTTATAGGACAGGGAGAGAAAAACTGTTTTTT. V gene TRBV14 combines with J gene TRBJ1-4; 8 bases map to TRBD1. With V trimmed by 0 bases and J by 8 bases, 11 bases remained unmatched. The germline gives CDR1 SGHDN, CDR2 FVKESK. This CDR3 spans 17 amino acids.

This rearrangement joins TRBV5-1 to TRBJ1-4; D not certain. Germline-derived CDR1 and CDR2 are SGHRS and YFSETQ. The CDR3 is 17 amino acids. V dropped 0 bases and J dropped 0 bases, with 12 bases sitting between them. CDR3 DNA sequence: TGCGCCAGCAGCTTGGACAGAGATAGATCAACTAATGAAAAACTGTTTTTT. It translates to CASSLDRDRSTNEKLFF.